The entry below describes one T cell receptor (beta chain). Authors' analysis steps: How many nucleated cells were present was estimated from reference gene primer amplification. TCRdb's table, derived via immunoSEQ multiplex PCR, lists solely in-frame clones and lacks some. The DNA gave D and trimming, while V, J and clone size come from that table. The sample yields almost 400,000 clones, more than 75% seen once. This CDR3 region has 15 residues. This specimen belongs to a study of blood T cell repertoires in COVID-19. As for the study in general: Collection of acute and convalescent COVID-19 samples took place in the United States, Italy and Spain.

The TCR comes from a woman aged 30 to 39 with acute COVID-19. Sample: PBMCs or T cells enriched from blood (not recorded which). The gene calls are TRBV21-1 and TRBJ2-3; TRBD1, the table's D call, lacks a check against the DNA. TRBV21-1 is a listed pseudogene. The CDR3 nucleotides are TGTGCCAGCAGTCACAGGACGGAAGAAACAGATACGCAGTATTTT. This translates into CASSHRTEETDTQYF.